The T cell receptor (beta chain) described here comes from a study of blood T cell repertoires in COVID-19. Background on the study: PBMCs, B-cell-depleted T cells, or T cells were the source of the cDNA or gDNA that made up the material.

Original processing methods: Estimation of nucleated cell counts was performed using reference gene primer amplification. Here immunoSEQ multiplex PCR was the method, and the copy in TCRdb shows in-frame clones only, minus some. D and trimming come from the DNA, and the V and J calls and clone size come from that table. The sample consists of tens of thousands of clones, around nine tenths of them appearing once. This CDR3 region has 15 residues. With 5 bases removed from V and 0 bases from J, the gap between germline ends came to 13 bases. Looked up from germline, CDR1 is MNHEY and CDR2 is SMNVEV (reference sequence).

Sequencing was done on a sample of peripheral blood. The gene calls are TRBV27 and TRBJ1-1, with D perhaps TRBD1 (5 bases). This TCR derives from a human donor in a cohort sampled during active COVID-19. The CDR3 sequence: CASSDRDWMNTEAFF. Written as DNA, the CDR3 is TGTGCCAGCAGTGATAGGGACTGGATGAACACTGAAGCTTTCTTT.